A single sample is the source of the 28 T cell receptor beta chains below, sequenced in a study of Ad26.COV2.S vaccination and SARS-CoV-2 variants. TCRdb's table, derived via immunoSEQ multiplex PCR, lists solely in-frame clones and lacks some. The table lists around 450,000 clones, 90% of them singletons, with roughly 4% in the top ten. Treatment noted: over 15 received Ad26.COV2.S at low or high dose, single or two shots; 5 received placebo; per-sample allocation not given. Vaccine and placebo recipients were sampled on day 63 after the first injection. The source was peripheral blood, collected in a trial of Ad26.COV2.S vaccine versus placebo. These receptor sequences come from a person aged 18-65 years who received the Ad26.COV2.S COVID-19 vaccine or a placebo.

The chain combines TRBV5-1 with TRBJ1-1; tentative D call: TRBD1 (5 bases). There are 15 residues in the CDR3. Per the germline V gene, CDR1 is SGHRS and CDR2 is YFSETQ. V was trimmed by 4 bases and J by 1 base, leaving 14 bases between them. The CDR3: CASSTDRSENTEAFF. In nucleotides, the CDR3 is TGCGCCAGCAGCACCGACAGATCCGAGAACACTGAAGCTTTCTTT.

The genes are TRBV6-5 and TRBJ1-1, with D possibly TRBD1 on 5 matching bases. The V gene lost 7 bases and the J gene lost 8 bases, with 17 bases spanning the gap. This CDR3 contains 13 residues. Per germline, CDR1 MNHEY and CDR2 SVGAGI. CDR3 bases: TGTGCCAGCACCCGAGTCGGGGGGGGAGAAGCTTTCTTT. It translates to CASTRVGGGEAFF.

The chain uses TRBV5-6 and TRBJ2-6; no clear D gene. Germline-derived CDR1 and CDR2 are SGHDT and YYEEEE. This CDR3 has 17 residues. The ends were cut back, 2 bases at V and 2 bases at J, with 14 bases in the middle. CDR3: CASSFGQVGAGANVLTF. CDR3 nucleotides: TGTGCCAGCAGCTTCGGGCAAGTCGGCGCTGGGGCCAACGTCCTGACTTTC.

For this clone: The same CDR3 is also encoded by other DNA sequences in this sample. The chain links TRBV7-9 to TRBJ2-5, with a possible D match to TRBD2 (5 bases). The CDR3 is 13 amino acids. Per the germline V gene, CDR1 is SEHNR and CDR2 is FQNEAQ (reference sequence). V lost 3 bases, J lost 5 bases, and 10 bases lay in between. The CDR3 sequence: CASSFRGEETQYF. Written as DNA, the CDR3 is TGTGCCAGCAGCTTTCGGGGTGAGGAGACCCAGTACTTC.

For the CDR3, the DNA is TGTGCCAGCAGCTTACTAGGGGAGACCCAGTACTTC. Its protein product is CASSLLGETQYF. The V gene is TRBV7-2, the J gene TRBJ2-5; D remains ambiguous. Trimming left V 2 bases short and J 5 bases short, with 6 bases between. CDR1 and CDR2 from the germline V gene are SGHTA and FQGNSA. CDR3 length equals 12 residues.

Note on this clone: One end of the junction does not line up with germline, which may come from a read error. The V gene is TRBV27, the J gene TRBJ2-1; TRBD2 aligns across 10 bases. The germline V gene has CDR1 MNHEY and CDR2 SMNVEV (reference sequence). CDR3 length: 15 amino acids. The CDR3 region has the DNA TGTGCCAGCAGCTCCAGCGGGAGGGCCTACGATGAGCAGTTCTTC. The encoded protein is CASSSSGRAYDEQFF.

V is TRBV7-9 and J is TRBJ2-7; D remains ambiguous. Germline V gene lookup returns CDR1 SEHNR and CDR2 FQNEAQ (reference sequence). The CDR3 is made up of 14 amino acids. Trimming pared 5 bases from V and 0 bases from J, leaving 11 bases between. CDR3 sequence reads: CASSLDTYSYEQYF. DNA for the CDR3: TGTGCCAGCAGCCTAGACACCTACTCCTACGAGCAGTACTTC.

The genes are TRBV28 and TRBJ2-1; 11 bases agree with TRBD2. Trimming at V came to 5 bases and at J to 8 bases, leaving 8 bases not matched to a gene. Germline V gene sequence: CDR1 MDHEN, CDR2 SYDVKM. The CDR3 is made up of 15 amino acids. CDR3 sequence (DNA): TGTGCCAGCAGTGATAGCGGGAGGGATAGTGATGAGCAGTTCTTC. Translated: CASSDSGRDSDEQFF.

The chain combines TRBV5-6 with TRBJ1-3; D gene unclear. From germline, CDR1 is SGHDT and CDR2 YYEEEE. V gave up 3 bases and J gave up 0 bases, with 22 bases separating them. The CDR3 has 19 residues. The CDR3 spells CASSSSRGLNLNSGNTIYF. The CDR3 nucleotides are TGTGCCAGCAGCTCAAGTCGAGGCCTCAACCTTAACTCTGGAAACACCATATATTTT. The full variable domain, its missing parts supplied by reference TRBV5-6 and TRBJ1-3, is DAGVTQSPTHLIKTRGQQVTLRCSPKSGHDTVSWYQQALGQGPQFIFQYYEEEERQRGNFPDRFSGHQFPNYSSELNVNALLLGDSALYLCASSSSRGLNLNSGNTIYFGEGSWLTVV.

V and J are TRBV9 and TRBJ2-7; D is possibly TRBD1 or TRBD2 (6 bases each). CDR1 is SGDLS and CDR2 is YYNGEE in the germline V gene. Trimming took off 2 bases at V and 6 bases at J, with 15 bases between the two ends. The CDR3 consists of 14 residues. CDR3 protein: CASSVLLGGGEQYF. The CDR3 nucleotides read TGTGCCAGCAGCGTTCTCTTAGGGGGAGGCGAGCAGTACTTC.

The chain couples TRBV6-1 to TRBJ2-7; TRBD1 or TRBD2 may be the D gene (5 bases each). CDR1 is MNHNS and CDR2 is SASEGT in the germline V gene. This CDR3 has 15 amino acids. Trimming stripped 5 bases from V and 1 base from J, with 15 bases between. The CDR3 sequence: CASSSVRDPSYEQYF. Here the CDR3 DNA reads TGTGCCAGCAGTTCCGTAAGGGACCCGTCCTACGAGCAGTACTTC.

The chain employs TRBV27 and TRBJ2-3; D gene uncertain. Germline assignment: CDR1 MNHEY and CDR2 SMNVEV (reference sequence). The CDR3 totals 16 residues. V lost 4 bases to trimming and J lost 2 bases, with 16 bases between them. The CDR3 DNA follows: TGTGCCAGCAGTTCCCTAGGATCTTCTTTCACAGATACGCAGTATTTT. The encoded protein is CASSSLGSSFTDTQYF.

The CDR3 sequence: CASSEWSGELFF. The CDR3 DNA reads as TGTGCCAGCAGTGAATGGAGCGGGGAGCTGTTTTTT. The V and J genes are TRBV6-1 and TRBJ2-2; no reliable D call. V lost 2 bases and J 7 bases, leaving 5 bases between the germline ends. CDR3 length: 12 amino acids. The germline V gene has CDR1 MNHNS and CDR2 SASEGT.

As to this clone: This same CDR3 is encoded by further DNA sequences in the sample. V usage is TRBV18 and J usage is TRBJ1-5; D is perhaps TRBD1 (5 bases). The germline V and J ends were trimmed by 2 bases and 6 bases, with 11 bases remaining between them. The CDR3 runs 14 residues. The germline CDR1 and CDR2 sequences are KGHSH and LQKENI. CDR3 in amino acids: CASSPSGGGQPQHF. The DNA of the CDR3 is TGTGCCAGCTCACCATCCGGGGGAGGTCAGCCCCAGCATTTT.

The chain is built from TRBV14 and TRBJ2-1, with 9 bases lining up with TRBD2. V trimming: 0 bases; J trimming: 1 base; junction bases outside the gene matches: 7. The CDR3 is 18 residues long. Per the germline V gene, CDR1 is SGHDN and CDR2 is FVKESK. The CDR3 sequence: CASSQEWGLATSYNEQFF. DNA for the CDR3: TGTGCCAGCAGCCAAGAATGGGGACTAGCTACGTCCTACAATGAGCAGTTCTTC.

The V call is TRBV18, the J call TRBJ2-1; D remains ambiguous. Trimming removed 4 bases at V and 7 bases at J, with 17 bases between. Looked up from germline, CDR1 is KGHSH and CDR2 is LQKENI. This CDR3 is 15 amino acids long. In DNA, the CDR3 is TGTGCCAGCTCACGGGCGTTGGGCAGTGGAAATGAGCAGTTCTTC. The encoded protein is CASSRALGSGNEQFF. The variable domain in full, with the rest retrieved from reference TRBV18 and TRBJ2-1, is NAGVMQNPRHLVRRRGQEARLRCSPMKGHSHVYWYRQLPEEGLKFMVYLQKENIIDESGMPKERFSAEFPKEGPSILRIQQVVRGDSAAYFCASSRALGSGNEQFFGPGTRLTVL.

There are a few counts of this clone. The gene calls are TRBV5-1 and TRBJ2-1; D possibly corresponds to TRBD2 (6 bases). V lost 4 bases and J lost 12, with 20 bases in between. Germline CDR1 is SGHRS and CDR2 is YFSETQ. The CDR3 extends over 14 amino acids. The CDR3 loop is CASSPLSRSGGQFF. CDR3 in DNA: TGCGCCAGCAGCCCCCTCTCCCGGTCCGGGGGGCAGTTCTTC.

The rearrangement uses TRBV19 and TRBJ2-1; D is uncertain. Looked up from germline, CDR1 is LNHDA and CDR2 is SQIVND (reference sequence). V lost 4 bases and J lost 0, with 10 bases in between. The CDR3 runs to 15 residues. The CDR3 is CASSKEQTSYNEQFF. The CDR3 bases are TGTGCCAGTAGTAAGGAGCAAACCTCCTACAATGAGCAGTTCTTC.

The chain has TRBV4-1 and TRBJ1-5, with 11 bases that match TRBD1. The V gene end was trimmed by 3 bases and the J gene end by 2 bases; junction bases not matched to a gene: 15. Germline V gene lookup returns CDR1 MGHRA and CDR2 YSYEKL. This CDR3 comprises 20 residues. For the CDR3, the DNA is TGCGCCAGCAGCCAGCTTCCGGGACAGGGGGTTATCGTTGGCAATCAGCCCCAGCATTTT. Its protein product is CASSQLPGQGVIVGNQPQHF.

V is TRBV19 and J is TRBJ2-6, with D maybe TRBD2 (6 bases). With 5 bases removed from V and 4 bases from J, the gap between germline ends came to 18 bases. The CDR3 sequence is 17 residues long. Germline loops: CDR1 LNHDA, CDR2 SQIVND (reference sequence). CDR3 nucleotide sequence: TGTGCCAGTAGTTCCCCCTCACTAGCTGCCGGGGCCAACGTCCTGACTTTC. Amino acid sequence: CASSSPSLAAGANVLTF.

The CDR3 DNA is TGTGCCACCAGCAGAGATACCGGGACTAGCGGGTTCGCAGATACGCAGTATTTT. It is translated as CATSRDTGTSGFADTQYF. V usage is TRBV15 and J usage is TRBJ2-3; TRBD2 matches 12 bases. V shed 0 bases, J shed 4 bases, and the junction held 8 bases outside the gene matches. The CDR3 has 18 amino acids. CDR1 LNHNV and CDR2 YYDKDF come from the germline V gene (reference sequence).

In this sample, this clone turned up once. This chain joins TRBV11-3 and TRBJ2-2; possible D gene TRBD2, 5 bases. V lost 10 bases, J lost 4 bases, and 16 bases lay in between. The CDR3 runs to 14 residues. Germline V CDR1 and CDR2: SGHNT, YENEEA. This chain's CDR3 is CATQRDAGTGELFF. The DNA of the CDR3 is TGTGCCACCCAGAGGGATGCGGGCACCGGGGAGCTGTTTTTT.

V gene TRBV5-6 combines with J gene TRBJ2-1; possibly TRBD1 or TRBD2 for D (6 bases each). The germline V gene has CDR1 SGHDT and CDR2 YYEEEE. CDR3 length equals 13 residues. The V end lost 4 bases, the J end lost 7 bases, and 12 bases lay between the germline ends. CDR3 protein: CASSIGGPNEQFF. CDR3 nucleotides: TGTGCCAGCAGCATCGGGGGCCCGAATGAGCAGTTCTTC.

The chain recombines TRBV6-5 with TRBJ1-5, with 7 bases aligning to TRBD1. The trim removed 7 bases at V and 0 bases at J, leaving 6 bases unmatched. The germline V gene has CDR1 MNHEY and CDR2 SVGAGI. This CDR3 contains 15 residues. The CDR3 DNA reads TGTGCCAGCACACGCGGACAGGCTAGCAATCAGCCCCAGCATTTT. This encodes CASTRGQASNQPQHF.

V usage is TRBV30 and J usage is TRBJ1-5; tentatively, D is TRBD1 (5 bases). Deletions cut 2 bases from V and 5 bases from J, with 22 bases between. CDR3 length: 17 amino acids. CDR1 is GTSNPN, CDR2 SVGIG, per germline (reference sequence). The chain's CDR3 is CAWSPLTGQGFYQPQHF. The CDR3 DNA reads as TGTGCCTGGAGTCCCCTAACCGGCCAGGGCTTTTATCAGCCCCAGCATTTT.

The chain is built from TRBV28 and TRBJ2-2, with 9 bases matching TRBD1. CDR3 length: 15 residues. The germline V gene encodes CDR1 MDHEN and CDR2 SYDVKM. Trimming removed 3 bases from V and 6 bases from J; junction bases left unmatched: 5. The CDR3, as DNA: TGTGCCAGCAGTTTGCATGGACAGGGGTCCGGGGAGCTGTTTTTT. Amino acids: CASSLHGQGSGELFF.

The chain links TRBV7-7 to TRBJ2-3; 8 bases agree with TRBD2. Germline CDR1 is SSHAT and CDR2 is FNYEAQ (reference sequence). Trimming cost V 3 bases and J 7 bases; bases outside gene matches: 6. This CDR3 is 14 amino acids long. The CDR3 here is CASSLYREGYTQYF. CDR3 DNA sequence: TGTGCCAGCAGCTTGTACCGGGAGGGATATACGCAGTATTTT.

The V and J genes are TRBV4-2 and TRBJ1-2; no reliable D call. Germline CDR1 LGHNA, CDR2 YNFKEQ. The CDR3 is 15 amino acids. V was cut by 1 base and J by 2 bases, with 11 bases left in between. The CDR3 loop is CASSQVAGTNYGYTF. In nucleotides, the CDR3 is TGTGCCAGCAGCCAAGTGGCAGGAACGAACTATGGCTACACCTTC.